The 5 T cell receptor beta chains given below trace back to one sample, sequenced in a study of blood T cell repertoires in COVID-19 (dated by TCRdb to about 2020). The method was the immunoSEQ multiplex PCR assay. TCRdb retrieved this table from immuneACCESS and kept in-frame rearrangements only. Not all clones are present; in checked studies, unresolved V genes account for under half, and no reason is known for the remainder. The sample data list some 270,000 clones, and around 90% of these were observed just once. Roughly 2.1% of the sample lies in the top ten. What was sequenced was peripheral blood. The receptors stem from a man aged 50 or older with acute or convalescent COVID-19.

The CDR3 region has the DNA TGCGCCAGCACCGCGGGACCGGGACGGTTAAATGAAAAACTGTTTTTT. Its protein product is CASTAGPGRLNEKLFF. The V call is TRBV23-1, the J call TRBJ1-4, with a possible D match to TRBD1 (5 bases). TRBV23-1 is noted as an ORF with a role that remains uncertain. This CDR3 has 16 amino acids. The V gene lost 7 bases and the J gene lost 5 bases, with 20 bases spanning the gap.

This chain links TRBV5-4 with TRBJ2-7; 7 bases agree with TRBD1. The junction had 6 bases not matched to a gene; V was cut back by 4 bases and J by 2 bases. Germline V CDR1 and CDR2: SGHNT, YYREEE (reference sequence). There are 14 residues in the CDR3. The CDR3 loop reads CASSVGQSPYEQYF. The CDR3 DNA reads as TGTGCCAGCAGCGTGGGACAGTCCCCCTACGAGCAGTACTTC.

In this sample, this clone turned up a few times. The chain has TRBV4-1 and TRBJ2-5, with unresolved D. Germline values: CDR1 MGHRA, CDR2 YSYEKL. The CDR3 contains 15 residues. Trimming shortened V by 0 bases and J by 1 base, and 9 bases separated the two germline ends. CDR3 coding DNA: TGCGCCAGCAGCCAAGAACCCACAGTCCAAGAGACCCAGTACTTC. Residues: CASSQEPTVQETQYF.

The chain has TRBV7-9 and TRBJ1-6, with unresolved D. The CDR3 totals 15 residues. V shed 5 bases and J shed 7 bases, with 15 bases lying between them. The germline V gene has CDR1 SEHNR and CDR2 FQNEAQ (reference sequence). CDR3 coding DNA: TGTGCCAGCAGCCCGACTCGGACTGCCAATTCACCCCTCCACTTT. Translating gives CASSPTRTANSPLHF.

J is TRBJ2-6 and V is TRBV2, with 7 positions matching TRBD1. The length of the CDR3 is 15 residues. Germline V CDR1 and CDR2: SNHLY, FYNNEI. Unmatched junction bases numbered 4, after V lost 7 bases and J lost 1 base. The CDR3 bases are TGTGCCAGCAATACAGGGGCGTCTGGGGCCAACGTCCTGACTTTC. As protein: CASNTGASGANVLTF.